This T cell receptor (beta chain) emerged from a study of cytomegalovirus exposure and HLA in healthy donors. Both 60 Vbeta primers and 13 Jbeta primers went into the PCR. Repertoires were generated with immunoSEQ multiplex PCR, while TCRdb's copy carries only in-frame clones and drops some. The sample shows around 140,000 clones, roughly four fifths of them seen only once. The germline V and J ends were trimmed by 10 bases and 2 bases, with 17 bases remaining between them. Germline V gene lookup returns CDR1 LGHNT and CDR2 FRNRAP. The CDR3 extends over 15 amino acids. Material for sequencing was PBMCs. This receptor was obtained from a man aged 25-40 years in good health and CMV-seronegative. The chain employs TRBV12-5 and TRBJ2-2; weak D call: TRBD1 (6 bases). The CDR3 region is CAIYTGLTNTGELFF. The CDR3 nucleotides are TGTGCTATTTATACAGGGCTCACTAACACCGGGGAGCTGTTTTTT.